Included here is one TCR beta chain sequence, with context. No antigen is known for it. One entry per CDR3 protein, called by TCRdb with MiXCR from the RT-PCR reads. Of more than 700,000 distinct CDR3 sequences listed, 21% are singletons. V lost 6 bases, J lost 6 bases, and 21 bases lay in between. This CDR3 has 16 amino acids. The sample originates from a study of response to subunit inactivated influenza vaccine. Study-level points and caveats: A suggestion made by the authors is that each seasonal influenza vaccination recruits few new T cells.

Sequenced material: PBMCs from blood, taken around 5 days after vaccination. This chain uses TRBV12-3 or TRBV12-4 with TRBJ2-1; D is unclear. The sequence was collected from a man aged 45-65 years who received an inactivated influenza vaccine. The CDR3 DNA reads as TGTGCCAGCAGACTCGGCCTCTACAAAATCTCCAATGAGCAGTTCTTC. Its translation is CASRLGLYKISNEQFF.